The clone carrying this T cell receptor beta chain was seen ten or more times. RNA, once extracted, was reverse transcribed into cDNA for use as the sequencing template. Sequencing used immunoSEQ multiplex PCR; TCRdb keeps in-frame clones, though not all of them. The table lists approximately 180,000 clones, 50% to 75% of them singletons. This sample was taken from a study of CD8+ T cells in alopecia areata. Trimming at V came to 5 bases and at J to 10 bases, leaving 6 bases not matched to a gene. Looked up from germline, CDR1 is SNHLY and CDR2 is FYNNEI. This CDR3 region has 13 residues. This chain uses TRBV2 with TRBJ1-4; 8 nucleotides line up with TRBD1. This clonotype was sampled from a human donor with alopecia areata. The specimen comprised CD4+ T cells sorted from blood, sampled at week 0. CDR3 sequence: CASSPGQGGKLFF. The CDR3 DNA is TGTGCCAGCAGTCCTGGACAGGGCGGAAAACTGTTTTTT.